What follows are 15 T cell receptor beta chains derived from one specimen sequenced in a study of response to subunit inactivated influenza vaccine. MiXCR was run by TCRdb on the RT-PCR reads, yielding one entry per CDR3 protein. The sample gives roughly 670,000 distinct CDR3 sequences, about 14% of which show up once; roughly 7.6% is in the top ten. The sample in question was PBMCs from blood, obtained approximately 15 days before vaccination. The receptors stem from a man aged 50 to 60 who received an inactivated influenza vaccine.

This clonotype was seen a handful of times. The genes are TRBV7-2 and TRBJ2-5; no reliable D call. Germline lookup yields CDR1 SGHTA and CDR2 FQGNSA. The CDR3 runs to 12 residues. V lost 7 bases and J lost 5, with 11 bases in between. The CDR3 loop reads CASTRSTETQYF. The DNA of the CDR3 is TGTGCCAGCACTAGGTCCACGGAGACCCAGTACTTC.

This clonotype has at least ten counts. The chain couples TRBV7-9 to TRBJ2-3; D assignment may be TRBD1 or TRBD2 (5 bases each). V was shortened by 1 base and J by 5 bases, with 10 bases between the two germline ends. The CDR3 is 14 amino acids. CDR1 and CDR2 (germline): SEHNR, FQNEAQ (reference sequence). This CDR3 is CASSLDRTGDTQYF. The DNA of the CDR3 is TGTGCCAGCAGCTTAGACAGGACTGGAGATACGCAGTATTTT. Variable domain in full (rest from reference TRBV7-9 and TRBJ2-3): DTGVSQNPRHKITKRGQNVTFRCDPISEHNRLYWYRQTLGQGPEFLTYFQNEAQLEKSRLLSDRFSAERPKGSFSTLEIQRTEQGDSAMYLCASSLDRTGDTQYFGPGTRLTVL.

This clonotype appeared a few times. The chain is built from TRBV10-3 and TRBJ2-1; possibly TRBD2 for D (5 bases). The CDR3 covers 14 residues. V lost 8 bases and J 0 bases, leaving 11 bases between the germline ends. Per the germline V gene, CDR1 is ENHRY and CDR2 is SYGVKD. DNA of the CDR3: TGTGCCATCTCCCAGACTACCTCCTACAATGAGCAGTTCTTC. Protein product: CAISQTTSYNEQFF.

This clonotype has more than one count but fewer than ten. The CDR3 nucleotides are TGCAGCGTTAGCGACGGCTCCTACGAGCAGTACTTC. It translates to CSVSDGSYEQYF. The chain is built from TRBV29-1 and TRBJ2-7; D call uncertain. The germline V gene encodes CDR1 SQVTM and CDR2 ANQGSEA. The CDR3 spans 12 residues. The ends were cut back, 5 bases at V and 0 bases at J, with 8 bases in the middle.

The gene calls are TRBV9 and TRBJ2-7; no reliable D call. V was shortened by 0 bases and J by 4 bases, with 8 bases between the two germline ends. The CDR3 extends over 13 amino acids. Germline V CDR1 and CDR2: SGDLS, YYNGEE. The CDR3 DNA reads as TGTGCCAGCAGCGTAGATGAGTGGTACGAGCAGTACTTC. This translates into CASSVDEWYEQYF.

This clonotype was detected many times. V and J are TRBV14 and TRBJ1-4; D call uncertain. CDR1 and CDR2 from the germline V gene are SGHDN and FVKESK. The CDR3 contains 14 residues. Deletions cut 0 bases from V and 7 bases from J, with 9 bases between. The CDR3 loop is CASSQDRAVEKLFF. The CDR3 nucleotides are TGTGCCAGCAGCCAAGATAGGGCAGTTGAAAAACTGTTTTTT. Filled out from reference TRBV14 and TRBJ1-4, the complete variable domain reads EAGVTQFPSHSVIEKGQTVTLRCDPISGHDNLYWYRRVMGKEIKFLLHFVKESKQDESGMPNNRFLAERTGGTYSTLKVQPAELEDSGVYFCASSQDRAVEKLFFGSGTQLSVL.

The V call is TRBV12-3 or TRBV12-4, the J call TRBJ2-5; tentatively, D is TRBD2 (6 bases). V was pared by 6 bases and J by 5 bases, with 25 bases between. The CDR3 runs to 17 residues. CDR3 in amino acids: CASRGTVDGVSYETQYF. In DNA form, the CDR3 reads TGTGCCAGCAGGGGGACTGTCGATGGTGTAAGTTATGAGACCCAGTACTTC.

Only a few counts were recorded for this clonotype. This rearrangement joins TRBV6-5 to TRBJ1-1; 8 nucleotides align to TRBD1. CDR1 is MNHEY and CDR2 is SVGAGI in the germline V gene. This CDR3 region has 17 residues. Trimming removed 4 bases from V and 5 bases from J; junction bases left unmatched: 15. DNA of the CDR3: TGTGCCAGCAGTTTTTACTACCAAGGACAGGGCAGAACTGAAGCTTTCTTT. Protein sequence: CASSFYYQGQGRTEAFF.

This clonotype showed up many times. The rearrangement joins TRBV12-3 or TRBV12-4 to TRBJ2-1, with 7 bases that match TRBD1. V lost 0 bases, J lost 8 bases, and 1 base stayed unmatched. The CDR3 spans 13 residues. The CDR3 bases are TGTGCCAGCAGTTTAGCAGGGGGCCATGAGCAGTTCTTC. Protein sequence: CASSLAGGHEQFF.

CDR3 sequence (DNA): TGTGCCAGCAGCTTAGTGTACGGGGGGGCGGGAGATACGCAGTATTTT. Residues: CASSLVYGGAGDTQYF. V is TRBV11-2 and J is TRBJ2-3; 8 nucleotides match TRBD2. This CDR3 is built from 16 residues. The V and J ends lost 1 base and 5 bases, in that order; junction bases with no gene match: 8. CDR1 and CDR2 from the germline V gene are SGHAT and FQNNGV.

The V call is TRBV6-5, the J call TRBJ2-2; D gene uncertain. Trimming cost V 2 bases and J 7 bases, with 8 bases left between them. The CDR3 totals 13 residues. In germline, CDR1 is MNHEY, CDR2 SVGAGI. CDR3 protein: CASSYGVGGELFF. For the CDR3, the DNA is TGTGCCAGCAGTTACGGGGTAGGCGGGGAGCTGTTTTTT.

This clonotype was recorded a few times. The rearrangement links TRBV20-1 to TRBJ2-7, with a weak D call TRBD1 (5 bases). The CDR3 runs to 16 residues. Deletions cut 3 bases from V and 2 bases from J, with 20 bases between. The germline CDR1 and CDR2 sequences are DFQATT and SNEGSKA (reference sequence). The CDR3 DNA reads TGCAGTGCTAGGGCGCAGGGCCGATCTTCTCCCTACGAGCAGTACTTC. Its translation: CSARAQGRSSPYEQYF.

The chain combines TRBV12-3 or TRBV12-4 with TRBJ2-7, with TRBD1 identical over 7 bases. V gave up 1 base and J gave up 6 bases; unmatched junction bases: 6. The CDR3 covers 14 residues. CDR3 DNA: TGTGCCAGCAGTTTAGGACCAGGGACAGTCGAGCAGTACTTC. It specifies CASSLGPGTVEQYF.

The chain carries TRBV5-1 and TRBJ2-3; 8 bases agree with TRBD1. V was clipped by 0 bases and J by 2 bases; unmatched bases: 5. In germline, CDR1 is SGHRS, CDR2 YFSETQ. The CDR3 covers 16 residues. CDR3 nucleotides: TGCGCCAGCAGCTTGGAGCAGGGGGCAGACACAGATACGCAGTATTTT. Translation gives CASSLEQGADTDTQYF.

The gene calls are TRBV7-2 and TRBJ1-2, with 7 bases matching TRBD1. The germline gives CDR1 SGHTA, CDR2 FQGNSA. The CDR3 has 15 residues. V dropped 4 bases and J dropped 2; count of bases not matched to a gene: 7. The CDR3 loop is CASSWTGTENYGYTF. The CDR3 DNA is TGTGCCAGCAGCTGGACAGGAACGGAGAACTATGGCTACACCTTC.